The present T cell receptor beta chain was sequenced within a study of blood T cell repertoires in COVID-19. Authors' data handling: Estimates of nucleated cell counts were drawn from the amplification of reference gene primers. Using immunoSEQ multiplex PCR, the repertoire was profiled, and TCRdb retains in-frame clones only, with some absent. V, J and clone size are those of that table, while D and trimming were read from the DNA. The sample holds 140,000 to 150,000 clones, roughly 84% seen once. The J segment lost 8 bases and the V segment lost 6 bases, leaving 6 bases of the junction unmatched. The CDR3 runs 13 residues.

The material sequenced was peripheral blood. The TCR comes from a human donor in a cohort sampled during active COVID-19. The rearrangement links TRBV23-1 to TRBJ1-4; 7 bases match TRBD1. TRBV23-1 qualifies as an ORF whose function is uncertain. CDR3 region: CASRTTGSEKLFF. As DNA, the CDR3 is TGCGCCAGCAGGACGACAGGGAGCGAAAAACTGTTTTTT.